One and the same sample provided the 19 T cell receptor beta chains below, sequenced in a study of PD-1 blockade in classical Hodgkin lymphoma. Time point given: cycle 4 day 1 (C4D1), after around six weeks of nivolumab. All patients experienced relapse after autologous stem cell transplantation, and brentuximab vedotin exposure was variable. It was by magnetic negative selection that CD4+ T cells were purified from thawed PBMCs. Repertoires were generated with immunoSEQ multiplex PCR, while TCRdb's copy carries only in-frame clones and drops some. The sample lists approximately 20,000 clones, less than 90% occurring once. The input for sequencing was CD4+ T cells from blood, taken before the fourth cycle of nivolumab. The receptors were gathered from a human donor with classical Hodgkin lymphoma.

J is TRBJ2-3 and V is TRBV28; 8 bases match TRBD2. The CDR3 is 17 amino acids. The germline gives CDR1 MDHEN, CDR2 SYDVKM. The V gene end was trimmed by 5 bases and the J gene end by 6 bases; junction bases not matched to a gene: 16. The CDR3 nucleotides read TGTGCCAGCAGTACATCCCAGGGACTAGGAGGGGCTGATACGCAGTATTTT. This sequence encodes CASSTSQGLGGADTQYF. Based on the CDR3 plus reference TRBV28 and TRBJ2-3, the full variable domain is DVKVTQSSRYLVKRTGEKVFLECVQDMDHENMFWYRQDPGLGLRLIYFSYDVKMKEKGDIPEGYSVSREKKERFSLILESASTNQTSMYLCASSTSQGLGGADTQYFGPGTRLTVL.

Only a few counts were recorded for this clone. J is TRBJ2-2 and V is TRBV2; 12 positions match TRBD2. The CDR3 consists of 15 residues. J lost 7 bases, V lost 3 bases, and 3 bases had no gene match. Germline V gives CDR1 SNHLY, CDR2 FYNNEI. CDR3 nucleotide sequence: TGTGCCAGCAGTGAGCTAGCGGGAGGGGTCGGGGAGCTGTTTTTT. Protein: CASSELAGGVGELFF.

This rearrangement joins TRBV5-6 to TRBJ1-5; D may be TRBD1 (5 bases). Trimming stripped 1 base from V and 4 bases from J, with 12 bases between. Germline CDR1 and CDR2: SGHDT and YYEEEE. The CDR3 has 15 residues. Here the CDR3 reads CASSLRGPRNQPQHF. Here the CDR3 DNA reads TGTGCCAGCAGCTTGAGGGGCCCGAGAAATCAGCCCCAGCATTTT. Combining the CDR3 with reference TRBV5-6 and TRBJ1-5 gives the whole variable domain DAGVTQSPTHLIKTRGQQVTLRCSPKSGHDTVSWYQQALGQGPQFIFQYYEEEERQRGNFPDRFSGHQFPNYSSELNVNALLLGDSALYLCASSLRGPRNQPQHFGDGTRLSIL.

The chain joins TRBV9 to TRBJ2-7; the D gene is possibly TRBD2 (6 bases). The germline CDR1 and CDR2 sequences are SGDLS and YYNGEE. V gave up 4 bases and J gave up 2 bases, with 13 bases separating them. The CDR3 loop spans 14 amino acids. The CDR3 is CASSSHGTPYEQYF. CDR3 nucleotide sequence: TGTGCCAGCAGCTCTCACGGGACTCCCTACGAGCAGTACTTC.

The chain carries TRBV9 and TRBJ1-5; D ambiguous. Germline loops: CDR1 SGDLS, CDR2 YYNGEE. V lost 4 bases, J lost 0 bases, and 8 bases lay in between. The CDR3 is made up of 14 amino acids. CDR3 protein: CASSPSYSNQPQHF. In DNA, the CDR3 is TGTGCCAGCAGCCCCAGCTATAGCAATCAGCCCCAGCATTTT. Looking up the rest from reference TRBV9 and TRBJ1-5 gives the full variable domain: DSGVTQTPKHLITATGQRVTLRCSPRSGDLSVYWYQQSLDQGLQFLIQYYNGEERAKGNILERFSAQQFPDLHSELNLSSLELGDSALYFCASSPSYSNQPQHFGDGTRLSIL.

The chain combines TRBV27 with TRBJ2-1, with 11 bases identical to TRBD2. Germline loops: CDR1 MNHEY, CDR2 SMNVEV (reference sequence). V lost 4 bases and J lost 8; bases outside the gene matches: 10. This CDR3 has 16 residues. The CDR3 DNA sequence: TGTGCCAGCAGTTACTTTAGCGGGAGGGCCGGCGATGAGCAGTTCTTC. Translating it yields CASSYFSGRAGDEQFF.

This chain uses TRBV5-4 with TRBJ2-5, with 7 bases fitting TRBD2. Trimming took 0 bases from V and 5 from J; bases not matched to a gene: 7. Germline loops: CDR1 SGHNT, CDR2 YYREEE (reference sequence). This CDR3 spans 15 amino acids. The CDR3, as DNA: TGTGCCAGCAGCTTGGCCGGTCTAGCGGTGGAGACCCAGTACTTC. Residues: CASSLAGLAVETQYF. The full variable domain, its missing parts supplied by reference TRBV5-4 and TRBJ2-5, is ETGVTQSPTHLIKTRGQQVTLRCSSQSGHNTVSWYQQALGQGPQFIFQYYREEENGRGNFPPRFSGLQFPNYSSELNVNALELDDSALYLCASSLAGLAVETQYFGPGTRLLVL.

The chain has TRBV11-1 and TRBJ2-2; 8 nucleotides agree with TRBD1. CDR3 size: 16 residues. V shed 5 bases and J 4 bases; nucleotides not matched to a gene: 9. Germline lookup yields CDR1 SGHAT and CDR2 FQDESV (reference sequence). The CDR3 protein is CASSQRTGSFTGELFF. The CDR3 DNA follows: TGTGCCAGCAGCCAACGGACAGGGTCTTTCACCGGGGAGCTGTTTTTT.

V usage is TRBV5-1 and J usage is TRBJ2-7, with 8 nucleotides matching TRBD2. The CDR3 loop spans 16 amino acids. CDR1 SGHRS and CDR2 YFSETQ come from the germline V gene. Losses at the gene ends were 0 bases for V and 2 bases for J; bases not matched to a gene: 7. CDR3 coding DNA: TGCGCCAGCAGCTTGGGGAGCGGGAGCACACCCTACGAGCAGTACTTC. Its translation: CASSLGSGSTPYEQYF.

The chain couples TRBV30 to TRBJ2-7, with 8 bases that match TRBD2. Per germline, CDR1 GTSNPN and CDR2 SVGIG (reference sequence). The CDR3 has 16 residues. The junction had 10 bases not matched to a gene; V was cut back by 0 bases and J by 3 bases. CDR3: CAWSVLGAGEGYEQYF. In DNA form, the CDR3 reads TGTGCCTGGAGTGTCCTTGGAGCGGGAGAGGGCTACGAGCAGTACTTC. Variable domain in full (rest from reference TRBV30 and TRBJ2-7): SQTIHQWPATLVQPVGSPLSLECTVEGTSNPNLYWYRQAAGRGLQLLFYSVGIGQISSEVPQNLSASRPQDRQFILSSKKLLLSDSGFYLCAWSVLGAGEGYEQYFGPGTRLTVT.

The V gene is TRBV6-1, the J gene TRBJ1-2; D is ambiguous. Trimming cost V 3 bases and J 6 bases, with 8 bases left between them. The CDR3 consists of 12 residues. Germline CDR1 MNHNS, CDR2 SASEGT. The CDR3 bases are TGTGCCAGCAGTGACTTGACGAATGGCTACACCTTC. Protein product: CASSDLTNGYTF.

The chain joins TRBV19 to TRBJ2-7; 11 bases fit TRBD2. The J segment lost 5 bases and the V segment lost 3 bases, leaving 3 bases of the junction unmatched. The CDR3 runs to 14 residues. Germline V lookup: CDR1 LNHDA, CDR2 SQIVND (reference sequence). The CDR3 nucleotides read TGTGCCAGTAGTATCTCTAGCGGGAGGAACGAGCAGTACTTC. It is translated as CASSISSGRNEQYF.

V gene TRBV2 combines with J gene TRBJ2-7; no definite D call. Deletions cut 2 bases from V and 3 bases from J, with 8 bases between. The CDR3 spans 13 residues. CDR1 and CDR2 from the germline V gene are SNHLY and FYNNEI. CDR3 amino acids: CASSEPFNYEQYF. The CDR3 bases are TGTGCCAGCAGTGAACCGTTTAACTACGAGCAGTACTTC.

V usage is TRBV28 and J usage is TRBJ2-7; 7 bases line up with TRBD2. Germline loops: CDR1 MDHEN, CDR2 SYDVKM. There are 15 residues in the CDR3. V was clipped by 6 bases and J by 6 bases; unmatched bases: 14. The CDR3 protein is CASSAHGRSKLEQYF. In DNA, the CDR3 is TGTGCCAGCAGCGCCCACGGGAGGTCTAAACTCGAGCAGTACTTC.

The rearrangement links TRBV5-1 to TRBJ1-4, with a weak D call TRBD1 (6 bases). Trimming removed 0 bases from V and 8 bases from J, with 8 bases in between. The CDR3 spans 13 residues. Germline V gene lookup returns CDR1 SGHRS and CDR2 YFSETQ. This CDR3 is CASSLEGVEKLFF. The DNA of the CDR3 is TGCGCCAGCAGCTTGGAGGGGGTGGAAAAACTGTTTTTT.

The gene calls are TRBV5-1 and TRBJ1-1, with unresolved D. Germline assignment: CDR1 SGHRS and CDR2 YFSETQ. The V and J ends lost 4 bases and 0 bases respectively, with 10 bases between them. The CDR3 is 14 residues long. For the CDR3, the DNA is TGCGCCAGCAGCCCCGGAGGGATGAACACTGAAGCTTTCTTT. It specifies CASSPGGMNTEAFF.

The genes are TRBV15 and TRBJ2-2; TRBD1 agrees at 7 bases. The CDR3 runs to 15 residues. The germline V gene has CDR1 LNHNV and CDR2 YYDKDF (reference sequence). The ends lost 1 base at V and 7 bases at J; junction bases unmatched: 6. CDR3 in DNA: TGTGCCACCAGCAGAGTAGCAGGGGGATTCGGGGAGCTGTTTTTT. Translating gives CATSRVAGGFGELFF.

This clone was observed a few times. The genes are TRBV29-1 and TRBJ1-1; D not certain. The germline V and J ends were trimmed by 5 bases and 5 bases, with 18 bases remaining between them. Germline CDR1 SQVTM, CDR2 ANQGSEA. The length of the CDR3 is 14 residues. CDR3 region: CSVSSAAVGTEAFF. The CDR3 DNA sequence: TGCAGCGTTAGTAGTGCGGCAGTGGGTACTGAAGCTTTCTTT.

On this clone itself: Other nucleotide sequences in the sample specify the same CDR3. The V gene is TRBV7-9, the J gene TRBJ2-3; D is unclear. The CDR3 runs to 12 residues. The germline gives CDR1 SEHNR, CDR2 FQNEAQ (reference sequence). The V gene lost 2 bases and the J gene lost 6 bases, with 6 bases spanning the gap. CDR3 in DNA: TGTGCCAGCAGCTTACGGTCGGATACGCAGTATTTT. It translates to CASSLRSDTQYF. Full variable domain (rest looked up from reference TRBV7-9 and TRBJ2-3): DTGVSQNPRHKITKRGQNVTFRCDPISEHNRLYWYRQTLGQGPEFLTYFQNEAQLEKSRLLSDRFSAERPKGSFSTLEIQRTEQGDSAMYLCASSLRSDTQYFGPGTRLTVL.